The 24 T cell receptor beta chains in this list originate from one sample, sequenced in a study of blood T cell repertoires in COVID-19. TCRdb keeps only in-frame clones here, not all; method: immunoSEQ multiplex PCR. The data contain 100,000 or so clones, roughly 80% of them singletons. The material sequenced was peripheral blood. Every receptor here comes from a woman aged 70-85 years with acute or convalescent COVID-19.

The CDR3 is CATKGGNWDSPLHF. DNA for the CDR3: TGTGCCACCAAAGGGGGAAACTGGGATTCACCCCTCCACTTT. The V gene is TRBV7-2, the J gene TRBJ1-6; maybe TRBD1 (6 bases). The CDR3 loop spans 14 amino acids. V lost 10 bases and J lost 8, with 18 bases in between. CDR1 and CDR2 (germline): SGHTA, FQGNSA. The variable domain in full, with the rest retrieved from reference TRBV7-2 and TRBJ1-6, is GAGVSQSPSNKVTEKGKDVELRCDPISGHTALYWYRQSLGQGLEFLIYFQGNSAPDKSGLPSDRFSAERTGGSVSTLTIQRTQQEDSAVYLCATKGGNWDSPLHFGNGTRLTVT.

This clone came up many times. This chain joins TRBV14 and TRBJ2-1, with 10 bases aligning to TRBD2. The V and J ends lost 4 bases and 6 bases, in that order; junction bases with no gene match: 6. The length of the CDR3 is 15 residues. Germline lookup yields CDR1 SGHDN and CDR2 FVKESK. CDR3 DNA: TGTGCCAGCAGCCCGAGAGCGGGGGGGGCCAATGAGCAGTTCTTC. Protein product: CASSPRAGGANEQFF.

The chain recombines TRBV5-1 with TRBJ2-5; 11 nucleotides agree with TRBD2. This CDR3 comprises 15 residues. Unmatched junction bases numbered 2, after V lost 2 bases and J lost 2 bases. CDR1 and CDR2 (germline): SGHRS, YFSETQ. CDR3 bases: TGCGCCAGCAGCTTACTAGCGGGGGCTCAAGAGACCCAGTACTTC. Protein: CASSLLAGAQETQYF.

As DNA, the CDR3 is TGTGCCAGCAGCCAACAGGGACTTTCTGAAGCTTTCTTT. Protein: CASSQQGLSEAFF. The chain employs TRBV3-1 (or the pseudogene TRBV3-2) and TRBJ1-1, with D possibly matching TRBD1 (5 bases). This CDR3 has 13 amino acids. V was clipped by 2 bases and J by 6 bases, with 10 bases between them. The germline gives CDR1 LGHDT, CDR2 YNNKEL (reference sequence).

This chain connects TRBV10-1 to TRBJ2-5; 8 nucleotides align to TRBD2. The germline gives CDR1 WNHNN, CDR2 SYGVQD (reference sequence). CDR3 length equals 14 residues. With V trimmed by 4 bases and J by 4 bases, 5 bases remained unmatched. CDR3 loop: CASSGSGAGETQYF. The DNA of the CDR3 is TGCGCCAGCAGTGGTAGCGGGGCCGGAGAGACCCAGTACTTC.

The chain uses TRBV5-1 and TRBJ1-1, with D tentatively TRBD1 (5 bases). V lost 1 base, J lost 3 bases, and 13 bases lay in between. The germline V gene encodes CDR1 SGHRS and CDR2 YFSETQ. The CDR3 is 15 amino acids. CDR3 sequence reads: CASSLTGSGDTEAFF. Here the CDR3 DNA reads TGCGCCAGCAGCTTGACGGGGTCGGGGGACACTGAAGCTTTCTTT.

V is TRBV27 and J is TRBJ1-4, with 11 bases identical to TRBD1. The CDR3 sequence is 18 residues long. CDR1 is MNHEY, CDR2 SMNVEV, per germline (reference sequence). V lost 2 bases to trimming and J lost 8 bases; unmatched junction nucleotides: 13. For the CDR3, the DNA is TGTGCCAGCAGTTTACGCACAAGCGGGACAGGGGGACGCGAAAAACTGTTTTTT. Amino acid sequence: CASSLRTSGTGGREKLFF. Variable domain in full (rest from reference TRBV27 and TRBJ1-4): EAQVTQNPRYLITVTGKKLTVTCSQNMNHEYMSWYRQDPGLGLRQIYYSMNVEVTDKGDVPEGYKVSRKEKRNFPLILESPSPNQTSLYFCASSLRTSGTGGREKLFFGSGTQLSVL.

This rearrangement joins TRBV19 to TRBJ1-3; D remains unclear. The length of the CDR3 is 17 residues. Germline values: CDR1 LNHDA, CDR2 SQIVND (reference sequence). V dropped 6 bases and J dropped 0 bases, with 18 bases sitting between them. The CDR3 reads CASRRRDVGVSGNTIYF. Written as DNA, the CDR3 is TGTGCCAGTAGGAGACGGGATGTCGGCGTCTCTGGAAACACCATATATTTT.

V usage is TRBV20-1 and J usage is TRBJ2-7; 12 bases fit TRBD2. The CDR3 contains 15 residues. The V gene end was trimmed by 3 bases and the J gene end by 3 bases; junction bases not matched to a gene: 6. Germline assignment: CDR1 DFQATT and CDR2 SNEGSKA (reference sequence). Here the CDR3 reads CSASRTSGAFYEQYF. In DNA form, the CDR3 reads TGCAGTGCTAGTCGGACTAGCGGGGCTTTCTACGAGCAGTACTTC.

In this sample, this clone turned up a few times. The CDR3 coding sequence is TGTGCCAGCAGCCAAGATATCCTAGCGGGGGGTAACGAGCAGTACTTC. It is translated as CASSQDILAGGNEQYF. This chain connects TRBV3-1 (or the pseudogene TRBV3-2) to TRBJ2-7, with 11 bases matching TRBD2. The CDR3 is 16 amino acids. Germline lookup yields CDR1 LGHDT and CDR2 YNNKEL (reference sequence). Unmatched junction bases numbered 6, after V lost 0 bases and J lost 5 bases.

CDR3 loop: CASSYTGGETQYF. The CDR3 DNA reads as TGTGCCAGCAGCTACACAGGGGGAGAGACCCAGTACTTC. The chain is built from TRBV5-6 and TRBJ2-5, with 8 bases identical to TRBD1. The CDR3 is made up of 13 amino acids. Trimming removed 3 bases from V and 4 bases from J; junction bases left unmatched: 2. CDR1 and CDR2 (germline): SGHDT, YYEEEE.

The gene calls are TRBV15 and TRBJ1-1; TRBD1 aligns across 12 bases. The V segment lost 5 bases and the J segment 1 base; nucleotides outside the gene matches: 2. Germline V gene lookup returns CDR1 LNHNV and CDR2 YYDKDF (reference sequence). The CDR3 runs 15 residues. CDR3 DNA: TGTGCCACCAGCGGGGGACAGGGGGCGAACACTGAAGCTTTCTTT. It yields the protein CATSGGQGANTEAFF. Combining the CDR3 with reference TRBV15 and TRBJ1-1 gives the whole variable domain DAMVIQNPRYQVTQFGKPVTLSCSQTLNHNVMYWYQQKSSQAPKLLFHYYDKDFNNEADTPDNFQSRRPNTSFCFLDIRSPGLGDTAMYLCATSGGQGANTEAFFGQGTRLTVV.

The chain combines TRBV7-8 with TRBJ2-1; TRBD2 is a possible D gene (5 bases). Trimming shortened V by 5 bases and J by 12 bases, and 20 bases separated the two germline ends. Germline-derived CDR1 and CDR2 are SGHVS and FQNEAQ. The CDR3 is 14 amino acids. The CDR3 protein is CASSANPGTGLQFF. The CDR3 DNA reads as TGTGCCAGCAGCGCAAATCCGGGAACGGGATTGCAGTTCTTC.

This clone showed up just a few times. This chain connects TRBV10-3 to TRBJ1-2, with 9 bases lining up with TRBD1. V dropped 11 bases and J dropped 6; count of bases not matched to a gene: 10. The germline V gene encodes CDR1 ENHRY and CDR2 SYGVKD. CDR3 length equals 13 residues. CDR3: CASRTGESNGYTF. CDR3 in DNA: TGTGCCTCGCGGACAGGGGAATCGAATGGCTACACCTTC.

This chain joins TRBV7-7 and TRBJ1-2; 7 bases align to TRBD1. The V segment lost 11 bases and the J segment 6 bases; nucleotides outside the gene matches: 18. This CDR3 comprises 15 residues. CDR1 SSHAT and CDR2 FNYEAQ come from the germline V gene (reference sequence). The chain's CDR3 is CAVDRVVMSRDGYTF. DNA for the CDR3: TGTGCCGTCGACAGGGTCGTAATGAGCAGGGATGGCTACACCTTC.

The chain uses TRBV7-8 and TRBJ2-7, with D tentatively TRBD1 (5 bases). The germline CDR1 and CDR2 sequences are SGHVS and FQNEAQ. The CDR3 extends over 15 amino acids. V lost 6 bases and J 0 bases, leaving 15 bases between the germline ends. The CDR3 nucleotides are TGTGCCAGCAGTCACAGGACCTATTTCTCCTACGAGCAGTACTTC. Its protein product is CASSHRTYFSYEQYF.

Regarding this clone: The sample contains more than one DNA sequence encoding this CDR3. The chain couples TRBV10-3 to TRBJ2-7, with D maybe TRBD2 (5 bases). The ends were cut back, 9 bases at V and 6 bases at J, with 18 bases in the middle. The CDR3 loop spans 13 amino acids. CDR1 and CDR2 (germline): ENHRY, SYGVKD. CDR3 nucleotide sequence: TGTGCCATTAGAGAAACCGGGAACGGCGAGCAGTACTTC. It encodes CAIRETGNGEQYF.

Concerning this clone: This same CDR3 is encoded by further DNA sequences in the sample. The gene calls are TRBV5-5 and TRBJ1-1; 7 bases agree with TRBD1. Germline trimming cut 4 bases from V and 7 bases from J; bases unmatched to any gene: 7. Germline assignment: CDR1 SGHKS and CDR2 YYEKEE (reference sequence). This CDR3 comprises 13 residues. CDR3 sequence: CASSLTGAGEAFF. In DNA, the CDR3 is TGTGCCAGCAGCCTAACAGGGGCGGGTGAAGCTTTCTTT.

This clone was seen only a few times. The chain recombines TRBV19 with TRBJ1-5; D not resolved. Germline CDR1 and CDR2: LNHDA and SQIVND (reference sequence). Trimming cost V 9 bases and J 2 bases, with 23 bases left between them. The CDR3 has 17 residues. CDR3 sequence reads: CASSGPVVGSGNQPQHF. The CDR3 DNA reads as TGTGCCAGCAGCGGTCCGGTTGTAGGATCGGGCAATCAGCCCCAGCATTTT.

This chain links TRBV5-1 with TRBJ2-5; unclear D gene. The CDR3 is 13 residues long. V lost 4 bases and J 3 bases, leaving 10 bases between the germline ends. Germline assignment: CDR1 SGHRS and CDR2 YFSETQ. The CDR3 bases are TGCGCCAGCAGCCCCGGTACAGAAGAGACCCAGTACTTC. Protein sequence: CASSPGTEETQYF.

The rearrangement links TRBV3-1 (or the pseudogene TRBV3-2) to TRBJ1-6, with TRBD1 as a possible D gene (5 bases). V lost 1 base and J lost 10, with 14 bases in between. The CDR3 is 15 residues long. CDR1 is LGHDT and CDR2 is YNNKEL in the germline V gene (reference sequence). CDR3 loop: CASSQVAAGRSPLHF. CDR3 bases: TGTGCCAGCAGCCAAGTGGCGGCAGGGAGGTCACCCCTCCACTTT.

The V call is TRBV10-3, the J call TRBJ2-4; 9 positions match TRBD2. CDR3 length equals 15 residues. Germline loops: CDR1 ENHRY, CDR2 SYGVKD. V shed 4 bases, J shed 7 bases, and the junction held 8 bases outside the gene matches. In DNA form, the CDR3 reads TGTGCCATCAGTGCCGGCGGGGGGGAGGCGAACATTCAGTACTTC. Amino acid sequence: CAISAGGGEANIQYF.

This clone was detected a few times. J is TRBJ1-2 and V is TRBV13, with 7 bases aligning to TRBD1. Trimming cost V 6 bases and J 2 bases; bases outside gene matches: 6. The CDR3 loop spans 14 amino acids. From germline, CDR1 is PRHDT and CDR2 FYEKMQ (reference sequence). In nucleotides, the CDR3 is TGTGCCAGCAGGGACCGGGACAGAAACTATGGCTACACCTTC. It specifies CASRDRDRNYGYTF.

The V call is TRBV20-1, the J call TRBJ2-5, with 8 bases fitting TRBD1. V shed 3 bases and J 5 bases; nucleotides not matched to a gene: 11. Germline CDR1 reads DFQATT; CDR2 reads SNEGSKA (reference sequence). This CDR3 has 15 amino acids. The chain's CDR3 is CSASLYPAGGETQYF. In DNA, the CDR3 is TGCAGTGCTAGTTTGTATCCCGCAGGGGGCGAGACCCAGTACTTC.